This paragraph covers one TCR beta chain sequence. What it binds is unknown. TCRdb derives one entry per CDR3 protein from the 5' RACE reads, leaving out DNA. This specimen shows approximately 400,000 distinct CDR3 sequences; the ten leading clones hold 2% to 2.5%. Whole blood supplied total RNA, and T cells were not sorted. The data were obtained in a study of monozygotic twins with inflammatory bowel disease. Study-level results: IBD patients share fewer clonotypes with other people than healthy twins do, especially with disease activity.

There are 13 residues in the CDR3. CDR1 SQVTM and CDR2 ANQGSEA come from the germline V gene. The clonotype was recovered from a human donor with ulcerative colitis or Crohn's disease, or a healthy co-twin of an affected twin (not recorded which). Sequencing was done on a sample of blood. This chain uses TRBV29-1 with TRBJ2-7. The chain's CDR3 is CSVTGGTHYEQYF.